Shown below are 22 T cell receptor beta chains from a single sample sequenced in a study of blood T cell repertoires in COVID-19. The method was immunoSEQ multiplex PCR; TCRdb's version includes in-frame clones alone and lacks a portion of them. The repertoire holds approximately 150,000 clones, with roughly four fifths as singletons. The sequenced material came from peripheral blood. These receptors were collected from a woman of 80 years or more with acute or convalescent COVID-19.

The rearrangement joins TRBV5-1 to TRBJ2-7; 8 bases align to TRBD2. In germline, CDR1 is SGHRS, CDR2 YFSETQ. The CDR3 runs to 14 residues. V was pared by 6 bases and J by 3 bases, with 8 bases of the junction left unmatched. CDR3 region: CASTRSGGDYEQYF. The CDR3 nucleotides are TGCGCCAGCACCAGGAGCGGGGGAGACTACGAGCAGTACTTC.

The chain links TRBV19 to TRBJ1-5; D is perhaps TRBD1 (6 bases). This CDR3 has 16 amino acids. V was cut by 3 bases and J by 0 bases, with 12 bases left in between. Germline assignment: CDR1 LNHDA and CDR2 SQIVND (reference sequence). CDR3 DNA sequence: TGTGCCAGTAGTATTTCGGGGACACCTAGCAATCAGCCCCAGCATTTT. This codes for CASSISGTPSNQPQHF.

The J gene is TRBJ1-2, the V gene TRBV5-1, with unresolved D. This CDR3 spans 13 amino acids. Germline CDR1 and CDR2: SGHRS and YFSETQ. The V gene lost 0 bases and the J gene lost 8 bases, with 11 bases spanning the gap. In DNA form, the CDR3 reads TGCGCCAGCAGCTTGGGCAGGTTAAGCGGCTACACCTTC. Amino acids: CASSLGRLSGYTF.

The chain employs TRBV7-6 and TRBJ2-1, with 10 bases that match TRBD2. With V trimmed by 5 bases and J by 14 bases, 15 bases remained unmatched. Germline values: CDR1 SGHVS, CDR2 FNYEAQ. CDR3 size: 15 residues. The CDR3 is CASSPLGTSGTAKFF. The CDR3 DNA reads TGTGCCAGCAGCCCCCTAGGAACTAGCGGGACCGCCAAGTTCTTC.

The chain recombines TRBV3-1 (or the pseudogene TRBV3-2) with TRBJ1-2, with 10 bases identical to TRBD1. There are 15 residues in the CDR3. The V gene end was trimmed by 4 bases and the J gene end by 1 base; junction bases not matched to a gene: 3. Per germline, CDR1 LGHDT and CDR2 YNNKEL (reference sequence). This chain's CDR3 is CASSLGQGFNYGYTF. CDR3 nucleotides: TGTGCCAGCAGCCTGGGACAGGGGTTTAACTATGGCTACACCTTC.

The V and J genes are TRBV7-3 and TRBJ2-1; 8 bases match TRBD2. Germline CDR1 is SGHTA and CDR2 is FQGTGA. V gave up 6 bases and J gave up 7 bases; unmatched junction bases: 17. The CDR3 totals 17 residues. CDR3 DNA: TGTGCCAGCAGTCAACGCGGGGTAGCGGGATTCGAAAATGAGCAGTTCTTC. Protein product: CASSQRGVAGFENEQFF.

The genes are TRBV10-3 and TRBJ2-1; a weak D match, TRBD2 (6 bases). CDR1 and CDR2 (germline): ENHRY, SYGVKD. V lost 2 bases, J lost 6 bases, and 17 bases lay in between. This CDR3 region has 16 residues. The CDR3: CAISESVGGGSNEQFF. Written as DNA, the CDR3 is TGTGCCATCAGTGAGAGTGTGGGAGGCGGATCCAATGAGCAGTTCTTC.

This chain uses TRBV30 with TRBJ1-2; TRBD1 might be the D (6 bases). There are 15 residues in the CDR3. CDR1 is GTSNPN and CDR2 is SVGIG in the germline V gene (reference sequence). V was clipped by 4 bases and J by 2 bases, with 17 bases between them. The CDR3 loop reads CAWTRPGGANYGYTF. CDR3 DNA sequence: TGTGCCTGGACTCGCCCGGGGGGGGCCAACTATGGCTACACCTTC.

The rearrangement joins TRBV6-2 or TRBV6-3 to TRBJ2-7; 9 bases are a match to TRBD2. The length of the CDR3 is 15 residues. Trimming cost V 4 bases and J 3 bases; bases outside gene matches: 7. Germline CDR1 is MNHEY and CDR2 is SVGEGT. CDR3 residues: CASSFQRGAGYEQYF. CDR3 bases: TGTGCCAGCAGTTTTCAGCGGGGGGCCGGCTACGAGCAGTACTTC.

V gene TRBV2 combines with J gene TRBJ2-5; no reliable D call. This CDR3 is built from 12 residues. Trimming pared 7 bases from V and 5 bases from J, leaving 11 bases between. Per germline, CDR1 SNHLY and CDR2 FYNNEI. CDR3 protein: CASTRIEETQYF. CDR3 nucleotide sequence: TGTGCCAGCACCCGAATAGAGGAGACCCAGTACTTC.

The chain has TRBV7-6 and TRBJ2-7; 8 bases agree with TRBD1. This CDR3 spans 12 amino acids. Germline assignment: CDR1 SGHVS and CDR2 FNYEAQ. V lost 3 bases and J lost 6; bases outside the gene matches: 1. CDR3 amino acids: CASSLTGAEQYF. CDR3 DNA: TGTGCCAGCAGCTTGACAGGGGCCGAGCAGTACTTC.

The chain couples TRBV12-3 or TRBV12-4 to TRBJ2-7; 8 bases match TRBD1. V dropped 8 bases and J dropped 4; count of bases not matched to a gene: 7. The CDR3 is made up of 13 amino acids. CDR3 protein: CASGDRGNYEQYF. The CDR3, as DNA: TGTGCCAGCGGCGACAGGGGTAATTACGAGCAGTACTTC.

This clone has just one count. The CDR3 DNA is TGTGCCAGCAGCCTAGCGGTAGGGAATGAGCAGTTCTTC. This encodes CASSLAVGNEQFF. The chain joins TRBV3-1 (or the pseudogene TRBV3-2) to TRBJ2-1; D might be TRBD2 (6 bases). The CDR3 spans 13 residues. V lost 4 bases to trimming and J lost 7 bases, with 11 bases between them. CDR1 and CDR2 (germline): LGHDT, YNNKEL (reference sequence).

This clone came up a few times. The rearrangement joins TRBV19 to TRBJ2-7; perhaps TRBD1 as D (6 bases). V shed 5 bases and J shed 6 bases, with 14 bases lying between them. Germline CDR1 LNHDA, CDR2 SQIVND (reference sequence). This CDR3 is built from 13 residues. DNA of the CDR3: TGTGCCAGTAGTTACAGGGTTGGACTCGAGCAGTACTTC. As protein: CASSYRVGLEQYF.

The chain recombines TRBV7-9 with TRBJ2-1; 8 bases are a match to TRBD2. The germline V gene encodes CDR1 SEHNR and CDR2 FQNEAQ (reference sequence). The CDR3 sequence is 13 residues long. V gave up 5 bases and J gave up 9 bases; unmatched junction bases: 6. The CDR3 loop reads CASSLGTSGEQFF. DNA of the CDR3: TGTGCCAGCAGCCTAGGGACTAGTGGTGAGCAGTTCTTC.

CDR3 sequence reads: CASTGLRAGNIRAFF. The CDR3 region has the DNA TGTGCCAGCACCGGACTCCGGGCCGGGAACATTCGGGCTTTCTTT. The chain couples TRBV7-9 to TRBJ1-1; D not certain. Germline CDR1 reads SEHNR; CDR2 reads FQNEAQ (reference sequence). Trimming pared 7 bases from V and 11 bases from J, leaving 26 bases between. The CDR3 runs 15 residues.

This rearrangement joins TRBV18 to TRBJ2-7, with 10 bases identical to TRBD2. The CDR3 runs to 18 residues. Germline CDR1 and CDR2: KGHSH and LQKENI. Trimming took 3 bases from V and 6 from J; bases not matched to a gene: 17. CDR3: CASSPYVVTSGVLAEQYF. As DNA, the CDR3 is TGTGCCAGCTCACCCTACGTGGTTACTAGCGGGGTTCTCGCCGAGCAGTACTTC.

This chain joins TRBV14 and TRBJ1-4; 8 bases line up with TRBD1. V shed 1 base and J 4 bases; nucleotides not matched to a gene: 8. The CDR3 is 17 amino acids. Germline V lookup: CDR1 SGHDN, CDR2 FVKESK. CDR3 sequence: CASSQVGTGFFNEKLFF. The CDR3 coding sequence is TGTGCCAGCAGCCAAGTTGGGACAGGTTTCTTTAATGAAAAACTGTTTTTT.

The CDR3 sequence is CASSPTSGSREQFF. CDR3 in DNA: TGTGCCAGCAGCCCGACTAGCGGGAGTCGTGAGCAGTTCTTC. This chain joins TRBV11-3 and TRBJ2-1; 12 bases are shared with TRBD2. Germline loops: CDR1 SGHNT, CDR2 YENEEA. The V segment lost 5 bases and the J segment 9 bases; nucleotides outside the gene matches: 5. CDR3 length: 14 residues.

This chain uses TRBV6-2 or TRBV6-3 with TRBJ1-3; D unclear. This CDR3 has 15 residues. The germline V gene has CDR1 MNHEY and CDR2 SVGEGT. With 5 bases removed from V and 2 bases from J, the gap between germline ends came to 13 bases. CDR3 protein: CASSLFREPGNTIYF. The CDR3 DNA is TGTGCCAGCAGTCTATTCCGGGAGCCTGGAAACACCATATATTTT.

DNA of the CDR3: TGTGCCTGGAGGTCTCCAGGGGGATGGACTGAAGCTTTCTTT. Translation gives CAWRSPGGWTEAFF. The chain recombines TRBV30 with TRBJ1-1; 7 nucleotides align to TRBD1. This CDR3 comprises 14 residues. Looked up from germline, CDR1 is GTSNPN and CDR2 is SVGIG (reference sequence). With 3 bases clipped from V and 5 bases from J, the junction kept 9 bases outside the gene matches.

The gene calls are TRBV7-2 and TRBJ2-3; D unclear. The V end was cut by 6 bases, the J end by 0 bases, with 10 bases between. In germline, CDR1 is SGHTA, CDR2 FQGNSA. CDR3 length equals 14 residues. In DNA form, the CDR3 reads TGTGCCAGCAGGGGTGGCGGAAGCACAGATACGCAGTATTTT. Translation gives CASRGGGSTDTQYF.